A single sample gave rise to the 10 T cell receptor beta chains below, sequenced in a study of beta chain features in type 1 diabetes. Which antigens these TCRs recognize remains unknown. Expressed TCRB transcripts were sequenced, since all the RNA that had been isolated was reverse transcribed. Sequenced by immunoSEQ multiplex PCR; TCRdb stores in-frame clones only, minus some. The repertoire holds some 140,000 clones, with around 8.8% as singletons. General observations from the study: Across all four CD4+ subsets, people with type 1 diabetes showed modestly shorter TCRB CDR3s.

Sequencing was done on a sample of central memory CD4+ T cells from blood. Every receptor here comes from a man between 25 and 39 years old with type 1 diabetes.

The chain carries TRBV5-1 and TRBJ2-5; 9 bases align to TRBD2. Germline V lookup: CDR1 SGHRS, CDR2 YFSETQ. This CDR3 contains 14 residues. V gave up 4 bases and J gave up 2 bases; unmatched junction bases: 3. Written as DNA, the CDR3 is TGCGCCAGCAGCCATACTAGCGGGCAAGAGACCCAGTACTTC. It encodes CASSHTSGQETQYF.

This clone was seen a handful of times. The chain is built from TRBV28 and TRBJ2-3; TRBD2 matches 9 bases. The CDR3 totals 14 residues. The germline CDR1 and CDR2 sequences are MDHEN and SYDVKM. The trim removed 5 bases at V and 2 bases at J, leaving 2 bases unmatched. This CDR3 is CASSSGGNTDTQYF. The DNA of the CDR3 is TGTGCCAGCAGTAGCGGGGGGAACACAGATACGCAGTATTTT.

In DNA form, the CDR3 reads TGTGCCAGCAGCCAAGATGGGGGGAGCACAGATACGCAGTATTTT. Protein: CASSQDGGSTDTQYF. The rearrangement links TRBV4-2 to TRBJ2-3; perhaps TRBD2 as D (6 bases). CDR3 length: 15 residues. V lost 0 bases and J 0 bases, leaving 7 bases between the germline ends. Germline V lookup: CDR1 LGHNA, CDR2 YNFKEQ.

This clone was detected a few times. The rearrangement links TRBV27 to TRBJ1-4, with D maybe TRBD1 (6 bases). This CDR3 comprises 15 residues. V was shortened by 6 bases and J by 8 bases, with 19 bases between the two germline ends. The V gene's germline CDR1 is MNHEY and CDR2 SMNVEV (reference sequence). CDR3 bases: TGTGCCAGCAGCCTCAGCGGACAGACCGAAGAAAAACTGTTTTTT. This translates into CASSLSGQTEEKLFF.

This clone was detected only a few times. The rearrangement links TRBV18 to TRBJ1-5, with a tentative D call TRBD1 (5 bases). This CDR3 contains 13 residues. V lost 2 bases, J lost 8 bases, and 10 bases lay in between. Germline assignment: CDR1 KGHSH and CDR2 LQKENI. The CDR3 here is CASSPSQGEPQHF. The DNA for the CDR3 is TGTGCCAGCTCACCATCCCAGGGTGAGCCCCAGCATTTT.

J is TRBJ1-2 and V is TRBV5-5; D possibly corresponds to TRBD1 (6 bases). This CDR3 comprises 15 residues. CDR1 and CDR2 (germline): SGHKS, YYEKEE (reference sequence). Trimming stripped 4 bases from V and 4 bases from J, with 17 bases between. The CDR3 DNA sequence: TGTGCCAGCAGCACACAGGGCAGCCTTGTCTATGGCTACACCTTC. This encodes CASSTQGSLVYGYTF.

This rearrangement joins TRBV5-6 to TRBJ2-7; TRBD1 matches at 7 bases. J lost 3 bases, V lost 5 bases, and 8 bases had no gene match. From germline, CDR1 is SGHDT and CDR2 YYEEEE. The CDR3 extends over 14 amino acids. Here the CDR3 reads CASRRGQDHYEQYF. DNA of the CDR3: TGTGCCAGCAGGAGAGGACAGGACCACTACGAGCAGTACTTC.

The rearrangement uses TRBV18 and TRBJ1-5, with unresolved D. Germline assignment: CDR1 KGHSH and CDR2 LQKENI. The CDR3 runs 13 residues. The germline V and J ends were trimmed by 4 bases and 5 bases, with 9 bases remaining between them. The CDR3 DNA follows: TGTGCCAGCTCACGCGCTTTGGATCAGCCCCAGCATTTT. Translation gives CASSRALDQPQHF.

The chain joins TRBV5-1 to TRBJ2-1; D may be TRBD2 (6 bases). Germline lookup yields CDR1 SGHRS and CDR2 YFSETQ. The CDR3 has 13 residues. The ends were cut back, 0 bases at V and 6 bases at J, with 7 bases in the middle. Here the CDR3 reads CASSLGDFNEQFF. The CDR3 region has the DNA TGCGCCAGCAGCTTGGGGGACTTCAATGAGCAGTTCTTC.

The table lists this clone with a few counts. V and J are TRBV5-6 and TRBJ1-1, with D uncertain. The CDR3 extends over 15 amino acids. Germline assignment: CDR1 SGHDT and CDR2 YYEEEE. With 4 bases removed from V and 1 base from J, the gap between germline ends came to 14 bases. DNA for the CDR3: TGTGCCAGCAGCGACGGACTTATGGGGAACACTGAAGCTTTCTTT. Its protein product is CASSDGLMGNTEAFF.